These 14 T cell receptor beta chains came from one sample sequenced in a study of T cell changes during pregnancy in multiple sclerosis. Assay used: immunoSEQ multiplex PCR; TCRdb lists only in-frame clones, some missing. The top ten hold roughly 0.93% of the sample, which has around 97,000 clones, 92% seen once. The input for sequencing was peripheral blood, taken after pregnancy. These receptors were obtained from a female donor with multiple sclerosis, enrolled in a pregnancy study.

The rearrangement links TRBV6-5 to TRBJ2-7, with 8 bases identical to TRBD1. Germline values: CDR1 MNHEY, CDR2 SVGAGI. J was trimmed by 1 base and V by 2 bases; bases with no gene match: 4. This CDR3 is 15 amino acids long. The CDR3 sequence: CASSYGTGISYEQYF. The CDR3 coding sequence is TGTGCCAGCAGTTACGGGACAGGAATTTCCTACGAGCAGTACTTC.

The rearrangement links TRBV12-5 to TRBJ1-1, with D perhaps matching TRBD1 (5 bases). V lost 1 base, J lost 10 bases, and 16 bases lay in between. Germline V gene data show CDR1 as LGHNT and CDR2 as FRNRAP. The CDR3 length is 14 residues. In DNA form, the CDR3 reads TGTGCTAGTGGTTTGGAGCCGTCCAGGGCAGGAGCTTTCTTT. It encodes CASGLEPSRAGAFF.

The chain employs TRBV28 and TRBJ1-4; possibly TRBD1 for D (6 bases). V shed 6 bases and J shed 8 bases, with 13 bases lying between them. Germline loops: CDR1 MDHEN, CDR2 SYDVKM. The CDR3 totals 13 residues. CDR3 loop: CASRPGQMEKLFF. For the CDR3, the DNA is TGTGCCAGCAGGCCGGGACAAATGGAAAAACTGTTTTTT.

V is TRBV9 and J is TRBJ2-3; 13 positions match TRBD2. With V trimmed by 4 bases and J by 5 bases, 7 bases remained unmatched. The CDR3 runs to 16 residues. The V gene's germline CDR1 is SGDLS and CDR2 YYNGEE. The CDR3 bases are TGTGCCAGCAGCCGGACTAGCGGGAGCCTCATAGATACGCAGTATTTT. It encodes CASSRTSGSLIDTQYF.

This clone was recorded only once. This chain connects TRBV7-8 to TRBJ2-3; 10 bases align to TRBD2. CDR1 is SGHVS and CDR2 is FQNEAQ in the germline V gene. The CDR3 totals 15 residues. The V and J ends lost 5 bases and 0 bases, in that order; junction bases with no gene match: 2. The CDR3 region is CASSRLAGSTDTQYF. CDR3 nucleotide sequence: TGTGCCAGCAGCCGACTAGCGGGCAGCACAGATACGCAGTATTTT.

This sequence joins TRBV4-1 and TRBJ1-2; 11 nucleotides agree with TRBD1. Germline values: CDR1 MGHRA, CDR2 YSYEKL. V was pared by 0 bases and J by 3 bases, with 3 bases of the junction left unmatched. The CDR3 totals 16 residues. The CDR3 is CASSQERTGGHYGYTF. CDR3 DNA: TGCGCCAGCAGCCAAGAAAGGACAGGGGGCCACTATGGCTACACCTTC.

This clone is a singleton in its sample. This chain uses TRBV23-1 with TRBJ2-5, with a weak D call TRBD2 (6 bases). TRBV23-1 is placed among ORFs of uncertain function. The CDR3 extends over 13 amino acids. The V and J ends lost 7 bases and 0 bases respectively, with 9 bases between them. CDR3 protein: CASMEGHQETQYF. CDR3 DNA: TGCGCCAGCATGGAGGGACACCAAGAGACCCAGTACTTC.

This chain connects TRBV6-1 to TRBJ1-5, with D possibly matching TRBD1 (6 bases). Per the germline V gene, CDR1 is MNHNS and CDR2 is SASEGT. Trimming pared 6 bases from V and 6 bases from J, leaving 15 bases between. The CDR3 has 14 amino acids. CDR3 loop: CASSGAGAVQPQHF. The CDR3 nucleotides read TGTGCCAGCAGCGGGGCAGGGGCGGTTCAGCCCCAGCATTTT.

This chain links TRBV11-2 with TRBJ1-4; TRBD1 matches at 9 bases. This CDR3 contains 17 residues. Germline values: CDR1 SGHAT, CDR2 FQNNGV. Trimming cost V 5 bases and J 8 bases; bases outside gene matches: 15. The CDR3 sequence is CASSQPWDRAKAEKLFF. The CDR3 region has the DNA TGTGCCAGCAGCCAACCCTGGGACAGGGCCAAGGCGGAAAAACTGTTTTTT.

The gene calls are TRBV25-1 and TRBJ1-2; D uncertain. The CDR3 runs to 14 residues. The V end lost 3 bases, the J end lost 8 bases, and 16 bases lay between the germline ends. Germline values: CDR1 MGHDK, CDR2 SYGVNS. This CDR3 is CASSEVAREKGYTF. DNA for the CDR3: TGTGCCAGCAGTGAGGTGGCCCGGGAAAAAGGCTACACCTTC.

This chain uses TRBV6-5 with TRBJ1-6; D perhaps matches TRBD1 (6 bases). This CDR3 spans 15 amino acids. V was trimmed by 6 bases and J by 4 bases, leaving 13 bases between them. Germline V gene sequence: CDR1 MNHEY, CDR2 SVGAGI. The CDR3 DNA is TGTGCCAGCAGCCCGTCAGGACAGTATAATTCACCCCTCCACTTT. It is translated as CASSPSGQYNSPLHF.

V gene TRBV9 combines with J gene TRBJ1-6; D not certain. The CDR3 has 16 amino acids. The V and J ends lost 0 bases and 9 bases respectively, with 16 bases between them. Germline V gene lookup returns CDR1 SGDLS and CDR2 YYNGEE. As DNA, the CDR3 is TGTGCCAGCAGCGTAGGGGAGGTTCCCTCCCTTTCACCCCTCCACTTT. Encoded protein: CASSVGEVPSLSPLHF. The whole variable domain, remainder taken from reference TRBV9 and TRBJ1-6, is DSGVTQTPKHLITATGQRVTLRCSPRSGDLSVYWYQQSLDQGLQFLIQYYNGEERAKGNILERFSAQQFPDLHSELNLSSLELGDSALYFCASSVGEVPSLSPLHFGNGTRLTVT.

This sequence joins TRBV6-5 and TRBJ1-2; D gene unclear. V lost 2 bases and J lost 0, with 10 bases in between. The germline CDR1 and CDR2 sequences are MNHEY and SVGAGI. CDR3 length equals 15 residues. CDR3 DNA sequence: TGTGCCAGCAGTTACGGTCAGGTTACTAACTATGGCTACACCTTC. Translated: CASSYGQVTNYGYTF.

The chain links TRBV7-9 to TRBJ2-7; a weak D match, TRBD1 (6 bases). The CDR3 consists of 13 residues. The V gene's germline CDR1 is SEHNR and CDR2 FQNEAQ (reference sequence). Deletions cut 2 bases from V and 3 bases from J, with 8 bases between. The CDR3 DNA reads as TGTGCCAGCAGCTTAACAGGGCGCTACGAGCAGTACTTC. Translating it yields CASSLTGRYEQYF.